A selection of T cell receptor beta chains follows, all from one sample in a study of blood T cell repertoires in COVID-19. Here immunoSEQ multiplex PCR was the method, and the copy in TCRdb shows in-frame clones only, minus some. Of roughly 460,000 clones detected, roughly 89% appear once; the ten largest clones hold roughly 0.78%. Sequenced input: peripheral blood. The receptors come from a man aged 18 to 29 with COVID-19, enrolled during active disease. Each CDR3 is given with its conserved first and last residue. Fields, in order: D gene, CDR3 length, V gene, J gene, clone size, CDR3 DNA, CDR3 protein. A D gene is named only where the DNA matches it firmly. The size entry is marked missing in some rows and otherwise reads once, few, many or a size class.

d_gene: TRBD1
len: 17
v_gene: TRBV5-4
j_gene: TRBJ2-1
abundance: NA
CDR3nt: TGTGCCAGCAGCTTGCCACAGGGGGCTAGCACCTACAATGAGCAGTTCTTC
CDR3aa: CASSLPQGASTYNEQFF

d_gene: NA
len: 15
v_gene: TRBV6-5
j_gene: TRBJ2-1
abundance: once
CDR3nt: TGTGCCAGCAGGGCAGGGGGTAGGGCGGGAAATGAGCAGTTCTTC
CDR3aa: CASRAGGRAGNEQFF

d_gene: TRBD1
len: 19
v_gene: TRBV19
j_gene: TRBJ1-6
abundance: NA
CDR3nt: TGTGCCAGTAGCCCGGACAGGGCCGACCCGAGCTCCTATAATTCACCCCTCCACTTT
CDR3aa: CASSPDRADPSSYNSPLHF

d_gene: NA
len: 11
v_gene: TRBV21-1
j_gene: TRBJ2-7
abundance: NA
CDR3nt: TGTGCCAGCAGCAAAAGACTTGAGCAGTACTTC
CDR3aa: CASSKRLEQYF

d_gene: NA
len: 15
v_gene: TRBV6-9
j_gene: TRBJ1-1
abundance: NA
CDR3nt: TGTGCCAGCCGACTCCGGACCCCAGGGATCCCTGAAGCTTTCTTT
CDR3aa: CASRLRTPGIPEAFF

d_gene: TRBD1
len: 15
v_gene: TRBV2
j_gene: TRBJ1-2
abundance: NA
CDR3nt: TGTGCCAGCAGCCCGACAGGGGCAAGAGTCTATGGCTACACCTTC
CDR3aa: CASSPTGARVYGYTF

d_gene: TRBD1
len: 14
v_gene: TRBV10-1
j_gene: TRBJ1-1
abundance: NA
CDR3nt: TGCGCCAGCAGTGCAAGAGGGGGCCTCACTGAAGCTTTCTTT
CDR3aa: CASSARGGLTEAFF

d_gene: NA
len: 16
v_gene: TRBV27
j_gene: TRBJ2-3
abundance: once
CDR3nt: TGTGCCAGCAGTTTAGGAGCTGGGTTCAGCACAGATACGCAGTATTTT
CDR3aa: CASSLGAGFSTDTQYF

d_gene: NA
len: 14
v_gene: TRBV5-1
j_gene: TRBJ2-1
abundance: NA
CDR3nt: TGCGCCAGCAGCTCAGGCCGGAATAACAATGAGCAGTTCTTC
CDR3aa: CASSSGRNNNEQFF

d_gene: TRBD1
len: 15
v_gene: TRBV4-1
j_gene: TRBJ2-2
abundance: NA
CDR3nt: TGCGCCAGCAGCCTGGGACAGGCCTACACCGGGGAGCTGTTTTTT
CDR3aa: CASSLGQAYTGELFF

d_gene: NA
len: 18
v_gene: TRBV6-4
j_gene: TRBJ2-2
abundance: NA
CDR3nt: TGTGCCAGCAGTGACTCGATCCCCGGGGTGGGCAGAGCCGGGGAGCTGTTTTTT
CDR3aa: CASSDSIPGVGRAGELFF

d_gene: TRBD2
len: 19
v_gene: TRBV24-1
j_gene: TRBJ2-1
abundance: NA
CDR3nt: TGTGCCACCAGTGATACCGGGACTAGCGGGACTCCTTCCTTCAATGAGCAGTTCTTC
CDR3aa: CATSDTGTSGTPSFNEQFF

d_gene: TRBD2
len: 13
v_gene: TRBV5-1
j_gene: TRBJ2-5
abundance: NA
CDR3nt: TGCGCCACCAAGCGGGAATTCCAAGAGACCCAGTACTTC
CDR3aa: CATKREFQETQYF

d_gene: TRBD2
len: 15
v_gene: TRBV5-1
j_gene: TRBJ2-7
abundance: few
CDR3nt: TGCGCCAGCAGCTGGGGCGGGGGGGCCTCCTACGAGCAGTACTTC
CDR3aa: CASSWGGGASYEQYF

d_gene: TRBD1
len: 13
v_gene: TRBV29-1
j_gene: TRBJ2-5
abundance: few
CDR3nt: TGCAGCGTAGGAGAGACAGGGGGAGAGACCCAGTACTTC
CDR3aa: CSVGETGGETQYF